Listed below are T cell receptor beta chains from one sample, sequenced in a study of blood T cell repertoires in COVID-19. Measured with immunoSEQ multiplex PCR; TCRdb has only the in-frame clones, and not every one. This table holds under 200,000 clones, almost 85% found once. The sequenced sample consisted of peripheral blood. These receptors were collected from a young man with active or convalescent COVID-19. Each CDR3 is given with its conserved first and last residue. The D gene is left open where the match is weak. The size field is filled for only some rows; it gives once, few, many or a size class.

D gene: -; J gene: TRBJ2-1; V gene: TRBV15; clone size: -; CDR3 protein: CATSRGVAGSLLDEQFF; CDR3 DNA: TGTGCCACCAGCAGAGGGGTGGCGGGAAGCTTGCTGGATGAGCAGTTCTTC
D gene: TRBD1; J gene: TRBJ2-1; V gene: TRBV5-4; clone size: -; CDR3 protein: CASSSKDRVNEQFF; CDR3 DNA: TGTGCCAGCAGCTCCAAGGACAGGGTAAATGAGCAGTTCTTC
D gene: TRBD2; J gene: TRBJ2-7; V gene: TRBV5-1; clone size: -; CDR3 protein: CASSLDPGLANEQYF; CDR3 DNA: TGCGCCAGCAGCCTAGACCCGGGACTAGCGAACGAGCAGTACTTC
D gene: -; J gene: TRBJ1-6; V gene: TRBV4-1; clone size: -; CDR3 protein: CASSDARDKKLGPLHF; CDR3 DNA: TGCGCCAGCAGTGACGCCCGGGACAAGAAACTAGGGCCCCTCCACTTT
D gene: TRBD1; J gene: TRBJ2-2; V gene: TRBV4-2; clone size: -; CDR3 protein: CASSQVQGATGELFF; CDR3 DNA: TGTGCCAGCAGCCAAGTTCAGGGGGCCACCGGGGAGCTGTTTTTT
D gene: TRBD1; J gene: TRBJ1-1; V gene: TRBV5-5; clone size: -; CDR3 protein: CASSSGTGDYTEAFF; CDR3 DNA: TGTGCCAGCAGCTCCGGGACAGGGGACTACACTGAAGCTTTCTTT
D gene: -; J gene: TRBJ1-6; V gene: TRBV25-1; clone size: many; CDR3 protein: CASLDTQNYNSPLHF; CDR3 DNA: TGTGCCAGCTTAGACACGCAAAATTATAATTCACCCCTCCACTTT
D gene: -; J gene: TRBJ2-2; V gene: TRBV18; clone size: -; CDR3 protein: CASSPPRAGELFF; CDR3 DNA: TGTGCCAGCTCACCTCCTAGAGCCGGGGAGCTGTTTTTT
D gene: -; J gene: TRBJ1-2; V gene: TRBV21-1; clone size: -; CDR3 protein: CASSKREGVPGQGKYSYGYTF; CDR3 DNA: TGTGCCAGCAGCAAAAGAGAAGGGGTACCGGGACAGGGGAAGTATAGTTATGGCTACACCTTC
D gene: TRBD1; J gene: TRBJ2-5; V gene: TRBV5-1; clone size: -; CDR3 protein: CASSSTGGDETQYF; CDR3 DNA: TGCGCCAGCAGCTCGACAGGGGGCGATGAGACCCAGTACTTC
D gene: -; J gene: TRBJ1-4; V gene: TRBV16; clone size: few; CDR3 protein: CASSHDDRYNEKLFF; CDR3 DNA: TGTGCCAGCAGCCATGACGACAGGTATAATGAAAAACTGTTTTTT
D gene: TRBD1; J gene: TRBJ2-7; V gene: TRBV28; clone size: -; CDR3 protein: CASTPWGTGYLEQYF; CDR3 DNA: TGTGCCAGCACTCCCTGGGGGACAGGGTATCTCGAGCAGTACTTC
D gene: -; J gene: TRBJ2-5; V gene: TRBV7-8; clone size: -; CDR3 protein: CASSLVGEETQYF; CDR3 DNA: TGTGCCAGCAGCTTAGTAGGGGAAGAGACCCAGTACTTC
D gene: TRBD2; J gene: TRBJ2-7; V gene: TRBV5-1; clone size: -; CDR3 protein: CASSFGLAGDYEQYF; CDR3 DNA: TGCGCCAGCAGCTTCGGACTAGCGGGGGACTACGAGCAGTACTTC
D gene: -; J gene: TRBJ1-5; V gene: TRBV3-1/TRBV3-2; clone size: -; CDR3 protein: CASSQDMRSNQPQHF; CDR3 DNA: TGTGCCAGCAGCCAAGATATGCGCAGCAATCAGCCCCAGCATTTT
D gene: TRBD2; J gene: TRBJ2-3; V gene: TRBV5-4; clone size: -; CDR3 protein: CASSQAVAGATDTQYF; CDR3 DNA: TGTGCCAGCAGCCAAGCCGTAGCGGGAGCGACAGATACGCAGTATTTT
D gene: TRBD2; J gene: TRBJ2-5; V gene: TRBV7-8; clone size: -; CDR3 protein: CASSRGTSQMETQYF; CDR3 DNA: TGTGCCAGCAGCCGAGGGACTAGTCAGATGGAGACCCAGTACTTC
D gene: TRBD2; J gene: TRBJ2-2; V gene: TRBV30; clone size: -; CDR3 protein: CAWERSSGTSRIGELFF; CDR3 DNA: TGTGCCTGGGAGCGAAGCTCCGGGACTAGTAGGATCGGGGAGCTGTTTTTT
D gene: TRBD1; J gene: TRBJ2-2; V gene: TRBV18; clone size: -; CDR3 protein: CASSQHPGQGTGELFF; CDR3 DNA: TGTGCCAGCTCCCAACACCCGGGACAGGGAACCGGGGAGCTGTTTTTT
D gene: TRBD2; J gene: TRBJ2-7; V gene: TRBV3-1/TRBV3-2; clone size: once; CDR3 protein: CASSQDLLGTSGSRYEQYF; CDR3 DNA: TGTGCCAGCAGCCAAGATCTTTTGGGGACTAGCGGTTCCCGCTACGAGCAGTACTTC
D gene: TRBD2; J gene: TRBJ2-5; V gene: TRBV19; clone size: -; CDR3 protein: CASSTTSGGVETQYF; CDR3 DNA: TGTGCCAGTAGTACCACTAGCGGGGGGGTAGAGACCCAGTACTTC
D gene: TRBD2; J gene: TRBJ2-1; V gene: TRBV29-1; clone size: once; CDR3 protein: CSVEPASGRRNEQFF; CDR3 DNA: TGCAGCGTTGAACCTGCTAGCGGGAGACGCAATGAGCAGTTCTTC
D gene: -; J gene: TRBJ2-2; V gene: TRBV6-4; clone size: -; CDR3 protein: CASSAGAGDTGELFF; CDR3 DNA: TGTGCCAGCAGTGCAGGGGCGGGGGACACCGGGGAGCTGTTTTTT
D gene: TRBD2; J gene: TRBJ2-3; V gene: TRBV3-1/TRBV3-2; clone size: once; CDR3 protein: CASSQDRSGRWGRSDTDTQYF; CDR3 DNA: TGTGCCAGCAGCCAGGATCGAAGCGGGAGATGGGGGAGGAGCGACACAGATACGCAGTATTTT
D gene: TRBD1; J gene: TRBJ1-5; V gene: TRBV3-1/TRBV3-2; clone size: -; CDR3 protein: CASSRDRVNQPQHF; CDR3 DNA: TGTGCCAGCAGTCGGGACAGGGTCAATCAGCCCCAGCATTTT
D gene: TRBD2; J gene: TRBJ2-1; V gene: TRBV3-1/TRBV3-2; clone size: -; CDR3 protein: CASSQGITGGSYNEQFF; CDR3 DNA: TGTGCCAGCAGCCAAGGCATAACGGGGGGCTCCTACAATGAGCAGTTCTTC
D gene: TRBD2; J gene: TRBJ2-1; V gene: TRBV30; clone size: -; CDR3 protein: CAWSHYSGGNEQFF; CDR3 DNA: TGTGCCTGGAGTCACTATAGCGGGGGTAATGAGCAGTTCTTC
D gene: -; J gene: TRBJ1-5; V gene: TRBV2; clone size: -; CDR3 protein: CASSPREGNQPQHF; CDR3 DNA: TGTGCCAGCAGCCCAAGGGAGGGCAATCAGCCCCAGCATTTT
D gene: TRBD2; J gene: TRBJ2-7; V gene: TRBV6-2/TRBV6-3; clone size: -; CDR3 protein: CASSYSGASGTSYEQYF; CDR3 DNA: TGTGCCAGCAGTTACTCGGGAGCTAGCGGGACCAGCTACGAGCAGTACTTC
D gene: TRBD1; J gene: TRBJ1-5; V gene: TRBV7-8; clone size: -; CDR3 protein: CASSPDRGPQHF; CDR3 DNA: TGTGCCAGCAGCCCGGACAGGGGGCCCCAGCATTTT
D gene: TRBD1; J gene: TRBJ1-2; V gene: TRBV24-1; clone size: -; CDR3 protein: CATSESNPGQGVVGYTF; CDR3 DNA: TGTGCCACCAGTGAATCGAATCCGGGACAGGGGGTAGTTGGCTACACCTTC
D gene: TRBD1; J gene: TRBJ1-2; V gene: TRBV19; clone size: -; CDR3 protein: CASSKGAYGYTF; CDR3 DNA: TGTGCCAGTAGTAAGGGGGCATATGGCTACACCTTC
D gene: TRBD2; J gene: TRBJ2-1; V gene: TRBV2; clone size: -; CDR3 protein: CASALAGPVFEQFF; CDR3 DNA: TGTGCCAGCGCCTTAGCGGGACCCGTTTTTGAGCAGTTCTTC
D gene: TRBD1; J gene: TRBJ1-1; V gene: TRBV6-6; clone size: -; CDR3 protein: CASSIPGTATEAFF; CDR3 DNA: TGTGCCAGCAGTATCCCCGGGACAGCGACTGAAGCTTTCTTT
D gene: -; J gene: TRBJ2-5; V gene: TRBV4-2; clone size: -; CDR3 protein: CASSQDSSPQETQYF; CDR3 DNA: TGTGCCAGCAGCCAAGATAGCAGTCCTCAAGAGACCCAGTACTTC
D gene: TRBD1; J gene: TRBJ1-6; V gene: TRBV19; clone size: -; CDR3 protein: CASSTRQGHNSPLHF; CDR3 DNA: TGTGCCAGTAGTACGCGACAGGGTCATAATTCACCCCTCCACTTT
D gene: -; J gene: TRBJ2-1; V gene: TRBV6-5; clone size: -; CDR3 protein: CAIKRRGGLYNEQFF; CDR3 DNA: TGTGCCATCAAACGGAGGGGGGGTCTCTACAATGAGCAGTTCTTC
D gene: TRBD1; J gene: TRBJ2-2; V gene: TRBV10-1; clone size: -; CDR3 protein: CASRGTGLAGELFF; CDR3 DNA: TGCGCCAGCAGAGGGACAGGGTTGGCCGGGGAGCTGTTTTTT
D gene: -; J gene: TRBJ2-6; V gene: TRBV5-1; clone size: -; CDR3 protein: CASSLPQGRNSGANVLTF; CDR3 DNA: TGCGCCAGCAGCCTACCTCAGGGTCGGAACTCTGGGGCCAACGTCCTGACTTTC
D gene: TRBD2; J gene: TRBJ2-5; V gene: TRBV5-1; clone size: few; CDR3 protein: CASSLAGAGGGQETQYF; CDR3 DNA: TGCGCCAGCAGCTTGGCGGGTGCTGGCGGGGGCCAAGAGACCCAGTACTTC
D gene: TRBD1; J gene: TRBJ1-2; V gene: TRBV7-9; clone size: -; CDR3 protein: CASSLRAGGEGYGYTF; CDR3 DNA: TGTGCCAGCAGCTTAAGGGCAGGGGGCGAAGGCTATGGCTACACCTTC
D gene: TRBD1; J gene: TRBJ1-2; V gene: TRBV6-5; clone size: -; CDR3 protein: CASSYQGVGYGYTF; CDR3 DNA: TGTGCCAGCAGTTATCAGGGGGTTGGATATGGCTACACCTTC
D gene: -; J gene: TRBJ2-5; V gene: TRBV2; clone size: -; CDR3 protein: CASATGTSTVETQYF; CDR3 DNA: TGTGCCAGCGCGACTGGAACTAGCACGGTGGAGACCCAGTACTTC
D gene: TRBD2; J gene: TRBJ2-3; V gene: TRBV19; clone size: -; CDR3 protein: CASSRGGTRTDTQYF; CDR3 DNA: TGTGCCAGTAGTAGAGGAGGGACTAGGACAGATACGCAGTATTTT